Reported below is one T cell receptor beta chain. What it binds is unknown. This entry is derived from a study of PD-L1 blockade in urothelial cancer. As for the study in general: Males with bladder-origin urothelial cancer made up about nine tenths of the roughly 29 patients. Median T cell yield from blood was approximately 150,000. Study-level points and caveats: Durable benefit accompanied greater 3-week expansion of tumor-associated blood clones. Improved survival was predicted by pretreatment blood TCR clonality below the median.

Germline CDR1 reads MGHDK; CDR2 reads SYGVNS. V lost 3 bases to trimming and J lost 0 bases; unmatched junction nucleotides: 6. This CDR3 has 16 residues. The table came from immunoSEQ multiplex PCR; TCRdb's copy has only in-frame clones and leaves some out. There are around 92,000 clones in the sample; 89% occur only once, and roughly 0.88% lies in the top ten. Specified time point: pretreatment peripheral blood. The genes are TRBV25-1 and TRBJ2-3, with 7 bases matching TRBD2. Sequences were derived from PBMCs, sampled around atezolizumab (anti-PD-L1) treatment. The TCR was taken from a woman older than 75 with urothelial cancer. As DNA, the CDR3 is TGTGCCAGCAGTGACGCTAGCGGTGCTAGCACAGATACGCAGTATTTT. Protein product: CASSDASGASTDTQYF.